This entry is about one T cell receptor beta chain. Its antigen has not been determined. Base-call qualities are not available, and no considerably larger clone is one nucleotide away. To demonstrate the VDJtools post-analysis software, TCR beta repertoires were profiled from the peripheral blood of 13 young patients with multiple sclerosis. Multiple sclerosis patients were children and adolescents aged roughly 6 to 17 years. These data come from a study of post-analysis software for immune sequencing data (dated by TCRdb to the mid-2010s). Background on the whole study: Disease courses on record covered relapsing-remitting, secondary progressive and progressive-relapsing multiple sclerosis, though some patients had no subtype annotation. The multiple sclerosis patient repertoires were compared with 10 to 12 previously published healthy control repertoires from donors aged about 6 to 28 years. A subset of samples was prepared in parallel using single-end sample barcoding, then pooled and co-amplified after Illumina adapter ligation. What the authors observed across the whole study: Significantly higher frequencies in patients than in controls were found for a handful of TRBV segments, including TRBV5-6, TRBV5-1 and TRBV20-1. Normalized Chao1 diversity was significantly lower in multiple sclerosis patients than controls, suggesting substantial peripheral T-cell clonal expansion. Direct clustering with F measure showed strong co-clustering of samples prepared in the same batch, prompting a batch-effect correction. The control group was slightly older than the multiple sclerosis patient group.

V is cut back by 5 bases and J by 1 base, with 4 bases in the junction unmatched. From the germline V gene, CDR1 is SGHTA and CDR2 is FQGNSA. Counted from cysteine to phenylalanine, this CDR3 has 15 amino acids. Here the CDR3 DNA is all that survives: 45 bases in frame from base 1. Libraries were constructed by PCR. The listed sequencing device is Illumina HiSeq 2500. To reduce PCR and sequencing biases, unique molecular identifiers were built into the TCR beta cDNA libraries. Approximately 500,000 cDNA molecules were obtained for every 1 to 10 million input T cells, so each molecule roughly corresponded to one T cell. The patient libraries were prepared and sequenced using the same protocol as the earlier healthy control dataset. Samples belonging to the same batch were prepared together, multiplexed and sequenced on a shared HiSeq lane. The study's own analysis went as follows. MIGEC was used to process the raw barcoded reads, and molecular identifier groups with only a single read were discarded before consensus assembly and CDR3 extraction. Clonotype tables were post-analysed with VDJtools, normalizing diversity by down-sampling all datasets to the smallest sample size. Repertoire overlap clustering matched CDR3 amino acid but not nucleotide sequences to correct batch-related cross-sample contamination. TCRdb reworked the public reads: Q25 trimming with fastp, MiXCR clone assembly, productive beta chains retained. Records with the same CDR3 protein are collapsed into one entry carrying the most frequent genes and DNA. The V and J calls, along with clone size, are taken from TCRdb and not from the paper's own processing. The sample data list around 710,000 distinct CDR3 sequences, and just over 45% of these were observed just once. The ten top clones hold roughly 5% of the sample.

This clonotype was obtained from a girl between 5 and 17 years old with multiple sclerosis. This chain joins TRBV7-2 to TRBJ2-3; 9 of the junction bases match TRBD2. Sample: blood. The DNA sequence is TGTGCCAGCAGCATCAGGACTAGCGGCACAGATACGCAGTATTTT. It specifies CASSIRTSGTDTQYF.